This T cell receptor beta chain was observed in a study of Graves' ophthalmopathy and Graves' hyperthyroidism. This clonotype was counted ten times or more. Beta-chain TCR CDR3 regions were amplified from RNA transcripts. The first-round RT-PCR employed HTBI primers together with the Qiagen OneStep RT-PCR kit. A multiplex PCR was then performed as the second round. A single record per CDR3 protein comes from TCRdb applying MiXCR to the multiplex PCR reads. The profile covers a few hundred thousand distinct CDR3 sequences, with around 21% appearing a single time and around 3% taken by the ten largest. With 0 bases clipped from V and 5 bases from J, the junction kept 8 bases outside the gene matches. The germline CDR1 and CDR2 sequences are DFQATT and SNEGSKA (reference sequence). This CDR3 contains 17 residues.

The genes are TRBV20-1 and TRBJ2-5; 14 positions agree with TRBD2. This TCR came from a woman aged 18-29 years with stable Graves' hyperthyroidism. Sequencing used peripheral blood. The CDR3 sequence: CSARDSGLAGARETQYF. CDR3 coding DNA: TGCAGTGCTAGAGACTCGGGACTAGCGGGAGCCCGGGAGACCCAGTACTTC.